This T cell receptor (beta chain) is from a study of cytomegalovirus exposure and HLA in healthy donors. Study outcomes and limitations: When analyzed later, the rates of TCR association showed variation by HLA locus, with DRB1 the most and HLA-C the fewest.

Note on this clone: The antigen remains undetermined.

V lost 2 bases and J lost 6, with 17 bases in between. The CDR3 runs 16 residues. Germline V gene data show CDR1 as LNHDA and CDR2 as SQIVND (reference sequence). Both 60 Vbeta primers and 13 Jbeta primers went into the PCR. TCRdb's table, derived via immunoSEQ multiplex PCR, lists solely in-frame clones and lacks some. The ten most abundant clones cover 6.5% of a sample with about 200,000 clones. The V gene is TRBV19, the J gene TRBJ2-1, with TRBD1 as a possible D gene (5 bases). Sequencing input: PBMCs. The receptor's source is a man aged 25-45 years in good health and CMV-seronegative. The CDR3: CASSISLLGQVNEQFF. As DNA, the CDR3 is TGTGCCAGTAGTATATCACTCTTGGGGCAGGTCAATGAGCAGTTCTTC.